This T cell receptor beta chain originates from a study of cytotoxic CD8 clonotypes in ibrutinib-treated CLL (TCRdb year 2021). As for the study more broadly: In this cohort, 15 patients were treatment-naive and ten to twelve were relapsed/refractory, while about 18 had unmutated IGHV. Cryopreserved peripheral blood mononuclear cells were collected before treatment, at response, and at either disease progression or sustained remission. Every sample from remission and from progressive disease was obtained while the patients were still on ibrutinib. Response samples were taken after a median of 12 months on treatment, ranging from 6 to 36 months. Of the approximately 87 people in the trial, approximately 26 had longitudinal samples available. Partial responses were observed in about 25 patients and complete responses in 2; after a median follow-up of around 64 months, remission was maintained in roughly 14 patients and progression was observed in approximately twelve. Samples averaged around 280,000 productive templates and tens of thousands of productive rearrangements.

The CDR3 has 14 amino acids, counting the end cysteine and phenylalanine. Left in the record is the CDR3 DNA by itself, 42 bases read in frame from the first base. The CDR1 and CDR2 encoded by the germline V gene are LGHNA and YSLEER. V lost 5 bases and J lost 0 bases; the stretch between them is 8 bases long. Findings and caveats that apply to the study as a whole: Clonality increased at ibrutinib response, stayed stable in sustained remission, and fell back toward baseline at progression. Public clonotypes were rare and either shrank or stayed stable during treatment, and the rise in clonality at ibrutinib response reflected expansion of private clonotypes. Baseline clonality was found to be higher than that of age-matched healthy donors and was strongly correlated with circulating CD8+ T-cell counts. Sampling times were not matched between sustained-remission and progressing patients, and lymph node repertoires were not studied.

In regard to this clone: Its antigen specificity is not known. One base away there is no much larger clone; base qualities are not given.

In the paper's terms, the time point label means: roughly 23 months on ibrutinib. For TCR beta library preparation, roughly 2.2 micrograms of genomic DNA were isolated from cryopreserved PBMCs. Longitudinal blood samples from CLL patients receiving ibrutinib monotherapy were subjected to high-throughput TCR beta sequencing. The patients took part in an open-label, single-center phase 2 trial of ibrutinib monotherapy. On a MiSeq, deep resolution sequencing aimed for a depth between 1 in 1 million and 1 in 200,000 T cells, with each clonotype covered approximately 10x on average. The immunoSEQ hsTCRB Kit was used to generate the TCR beta libraries. In the source study's methods: The data were analyzed with ImmunoSEQ Analyzer and ImmunoSEQ Data Assistant, and V, D and J gene assignments followed IMGT definitions. Clonality, which ranges from 0 to 1, was calculated by subtracting the normalized Shannon entropy of productive rearrangement frequencies from one. Only overrepresented clonotypes making up at least 0.05% of the repertoire of each patient were included in the public clonotype analysis. About a dozen age-matched healthy donor repertoires from immuneACCESS served as clonality controls. Held by TCRdb, this immuneACCESS table contains in-frame sequences only and omits some clones. Under half of the omission traces to an unresolved V gene where checked; the cause of the rest is unknown. The V and J calls and the clone size are those of that table, but D and trimming were determined from the DNA. The sample table records about 200,000 clones; 72% of these occur just once. The ten largest account for about an eighth of the sample.

This clonotype was obtained from a human donor with chronic lymphocytic leukemia. The source material was PBMCs, sampled after 24 months of ibrutinib treatment. The rearranged chain carries TRBV4-3 and TRBJ1-3; the D region possibly corresponds to TRBD1 (5 bases align). The DNA sequence is TGCGCCAGCAGCACGACAGTCTCTGGAAACACCATATATTTT. It translates to CASSTTVSGNTIYF.